This T cell receptor (beta chain) is drawn from a study of CD8 T cells in Susac syndrome. Overall study findings and caveats: The study recognized that its TCR sequencing and HLA analysis covered a relatively small number of individuals.

The germline gives CDR1 KGHSH, CDR2 LQKENI. Trimming took 3 bases from V and 7 from J; bases not matched to a gene: 4. There are 14 residues in the CDR3. CD8+ and CD4+ T cells circulating in blood were sequenced for TCR beta. TEMRA cells were FACS-enriched and CD8+ and CD4+ T cells negatively isolated. About 0.5 to 1 ug RNA was reverse transcribed with random hexamers. Multiplex PCR with immunoSEQ amplified the TCR beta CDR3 across 54 Vbeta and 13 Jbeta. Using its own MiXCR run on the immunoSEQ multiplex PCR reads, TCRdb lists one record per CDR3 protein. The table lists around 99,000 distinct CDR3 sequences, 90% to 98% of them singletons. About this clonotype itself: Its antigen remains unidentified.

Sequencing input: CD4+ T cells from PBMCs. The clonotype comes from a human donor in good health. This chain links TRBV18 with TRBJ1-5; TRBD1 matches 9 bases. CDR3 sequence reads: CASSPDRGGQPQHF. CDR3 coding DNA: TGTGCCAGCTCACCGGACAGGGGAGGACAGCCCCAGCATTTT.